These 2 T cell receptor beta chains originate from one sample sequenced in a study of T cell responses to AZD1222 COVID-19 vaccine. Assay used: immunoSEQ multiplex PCR; TCRdb lists only in-frame clones, some missing. The sample includes about 92,000 clones, roughly 91% of them seen just once. The sequenced sample was peripheral blood, obtained on day 0 of AZD1222 vaccination. The receptors were gathered from an adult in good health.

V is TRBV27 and J is TRBJ2-2; D is unclear. V lost 1 base, J lost 5 bases, and 5 bases lay in between. Germline V gene lookup returns CDR1 MNHEY and CDR2 SMNVEV (reference sequence). CDR3 length: 13 residues. Written as DNA, the CDR3 is TGTGCCAGCAGTTTATATGGGACCGGGGAGCTGTTTTTT. Protein: CASSLYGTGELFF.

The chain uses TRBV19 and TRBJ2-7, with D possibly TRBD1 on 6 matching bases. Germline CDR1 and CDR2: LNHDA and SQIVND (reference sequence). The CDR3 is made up of 14 amino acids. The ends were cut back, 3 bases at V and 2 bases at J, with 11 bases in the middle. The chain's CDR3 is CASSIGQGTYEQYF. Here the CDR3 DNA reads TGTGCCAGTAGTATTGGGCAGGGGACCTACGAGCAGTACTTC.